This T cell receptor beta chain stems from a study of cytomegalovirus exposure and HLA in healthy donors listed by TCRdb under 2017. Notes on the research overall: According to an earlier analysis of 550 to 750 of the donors, roughly 180 million T cells yielded over 90 million unique TCR beta sequences and about 280 Gb of sequence data. Roughly 300 gigabases of sequencing data and 75 million to 85 million unique TCR sequences made up an early release that covered under 750 HLA-typed donors. Of the 300 to 400 genotyped donors, over 70% fell in the genetic ancestry cluster associated with self-reported Caucasian donors. The study aimed to test whether signatures of past pathogen exposure could be identified by cataloging public T cell receptors. Using immunosequencing, the study profiled T cell repertoires from 666 subjects and related those repertoires to cytomegalovirus serostatus. Besides the first cohort of approximately 670 subjects, a separate validation cohort made up of 95 to 150 different subjects was used. To predict cytomegalovirus infection status, the study combined high-throughput TCR immunosequencing, statistical association of individual TCRs with disease status, and machine learning. In a later analysis, previously published TCR beta repertoires from some 640 donors were re-analyzed and high-resolution HLA genotyping was added so that TCR occurrence patterns could be studied. The later analysis used no new phenotypic data to find candidate immune exposures, relying instead on TCR beta sequences and their occurrence across donors. To decide whether each TCR beta V gene segment behaved as functional or pseudogenic, an earlier analysis of some 580 of the donors relied on high-throughput TCR beta sequencing. Donor age, sex, ethnicity and CMV serostatus were collected together with the repertoire data. In a later genetic analysis, genome-wide SNP genotypes for about 60% of the 666 donors were used, and that subset was treated as a discovery cohort. Every discovery cohort repertoire had been produced on one sequencing platform. HLA typing covered class I and class II loci at four-digit resolution. The number of typed donors differed by locus: about 629-640 for A, B, C, DRB1 and DQB1; about 520 for DQA1; about 600 for DPA1; and 400 to 480 for DPB1. A few DR-DQ haplotypes were treated as single units for association and clustering because of strong linkage in the cohort. On average, 235,054 unique TCR beta nucleotide sequences were sequenced per donor among 350 to 400 genotyped donors of the cohort, with 15% to 20% of those sequences being non-productive.

Preparation of the library involved the immunoSEQ multiplex PCR assay. For the multiplex PCR, a mixture combining 60 forward primers for TCR Vbeta segments and 13 reverse primers for TCR Jbeta segments was used. Amplification of the CDR3 region of rearranged TCR beta genes was performed with a multiplex PCR assay on genomic DNA. The Illumina HiSeq System was used to sequence the amplified TCR beta libraries as 87-base-pair reads. In the paper's pipeline: In a later analysis, tens of millions of unique TCR beta chains were counted across the 650 to 700 repertoires, and approximately 9.9 million of these chains were shared by at least two donors. Raw reads were error-corrected and collapsed into unique sequences with a nearest-neighbor algorithm that merged closely related sequences to remove PCR and sequencing errors. To assign V, D and J gene segments, CDR3 sequences were aligned to IMGT reference sequences. Each retained sequence needed at least a six-nucleotide match to both a V gene segment and a J gene segment. A rearrangement counted as productive if the CDR3 had no stop codons and remained in frame with V and J, and every other rearrangement counted as non-productive. CDR3 was defined according to IMGT convention as the region running from the second conserved V-encoded cysteine to the conserved J-encoded phenylalanine. In an earlier analysis of more than 550 of the donors, sequences lacking an unambiguous match to a single V gene segment were excluded. An earlier analysis of several hundred of the donors classified V segments as functional when productive rearrangements were above 56.7% and as segregating when the standard deviation between donors was above 5%. To diagnose cytomegalovirus status from the catalog of TCR beta chain sequences, a statistical classification framework was built. In a later analysis, TCR nucleotide sequences were compared against IMGT/GENE-DB human TR gene sequences so that V and J genes could be assigned. The TCRdist pipeline was used in a later analysis to assign CDR3 sequences and most-parsimonious VDJ recombination scenarios. In a later analysis, every TCR beta chain was defined by the combination of its CDR3 amino acid sequence and its V-gene family, and reads without a unique V-gene family were dropped. In a later analysis, some 600 highly shared, low-generation-probability nucleotide sequences were removed to address suspected cross-contamination and a sequencing artifact. A later analysis calculated a clonal expansion index for each public chain from normalized within-repertoire ranks of inferred template counts. In a later analysis, generation probabilities were computed using a VDJ recombination model fitted to out-of-frame rearrangements, and the results were checked against IGoR. In a later analysis, TCR-TCR, TCR-HLA and TCR-CMV co-occurrence was scored with hypergeometric tests, and a repertoire-size bias correction was applied to TCR pairs. To estimate false discovery rates, a later analysis permuted the HLA or CMV assignments 20 times. In a later analysis, co-occurring TCRs were grouped using DBSCAN, with TCRdist sequence similarity added in when clustering inside HLA-allele-positive subsets. Repertoires with fewer than 30,000 or more than 120,000 public chains, plus five repertoires with anomalous nucleotide sharing, were excluded from co-occurrence clustering. The immuneACCESS repertoire file appears here via TCRdb, limited to in-frame rearrangements. These files lack a portion of the clones; in checked studies, under half of the deficit traces to unresolved V genes, and the cause of the others is not known. The DNA was the basis for D and trimming; V, J and clone size are from that table. Present in this sample are about 200,000 clones, approximately 79% of which were seen just once. The top ten clonotypes cover approximately 1.5% of the sample.

The cohort comprised several hundred healthy bone marrow donors. Cohort members were all nominally healthy when sampled, although unrecorded immune exposures were likely present. The donor tested CMV seronegative and was one of the 352 seronegative cohort members. Each donor provided a peripheral blood sample, and peripheral blood mononuclear cells were used for TCR beta sequencing. Genomic DNA was extracted from the blood cell samples with the Qiagen DNeasy Blood Extraction Kit. General findings and caveats noted by the study authors: In a later analysis, several top co-occurrence clusters were reported to appear linked to parvovirus B19, influenza, CMV and Epstein-Barr virus. Because counts were too low, some 17 rarely observed V segments, including chromosome 9 orphons, were left out of the earlier analysis of some 600 of the donors. A later analysis associated 17,000 or so TCR beta sequences with specific HLA alleles at a false discovery rate of 0.05. A later analysis found that most CMV-associated TCR beta chains appeared HLA-restricted, with HLA associations seemingly driven largely by CMV exposure. A total of 150 to 200 TCR beta chains were listed by the study as associated with cytomegalovirus. In an earlier analysis of roughly 500 of the donors, most TCR beta V segments appeared in productive rearrangements about 87% or about 30% of the time, broadly matching IMGT annotations. Roughly uniform sequencing depth across donors was assumed in presence/absence analyses, although this assumption may not hold. According to a later analysis, TCR association rates differed among HLA loci, with DRB1 alleles showing the most associated TCRs and HLA-C alleles showing the fewest. Assigning TCR associations to individual alleles was difficult when HLA alleles, especially DR and DQ, strongly co-occurred. A further reported finding was that TCR beta sequences accurately predicted the HLA-A and HLA-B alleles for most subjects in the first cohort. A later genetic analysis reported fewer N-insertions in productive TCRs among donors in an Asian-associated ancestry cluster than the roughly 670-donor mean. The only immune exposure information available for the cohort was CMV serostatus. While some public TCRs were present in many individuals, most TCR sequences turned up only very rarely across donors. In this cohort, only TCR beta chains were sequenced, and detectable features were limited by the absence of alpha or paired-chain data. A group of highly shared sequence variants was considered likely to be a technical artifact of the sequencing pipeline. Correlated functional status among segregating V segments might reflect linkage disequilibrium, but an unknown experimental factor could not be ruled out. A later genetic analysis associated a missense DCLRE1C variant with V-gene and J-gene trimming of TCR beta chains, and an independent cohort replicated the association. In a later analysis, HLA-associated TCR beta chains were found to be more clonally expanded and to have lower generation probabilities than equally common non-associated chains. The classifier was reported to diagnose cytomegalovirus status with high specificity and sensitivity in both the original and validation cohorts. The authors suggested that the approach could potentially be extended to other disease states and immunological phenotypes. The 87-base-pair reads could not distinguish some IMGT-functional V segments, including TRBV6-2 and TRBV6-3, so those segments were excluded. Because HLA typing was missing for some donors at each locus, association tests included only the typed subset. Three of the identified cytomegalovirus-associated TCR beta chains were confirmed in vitro to be specific for cytomegalovirus antigens.

Trimming costs V 0 bases and J 7 bases, and their ends lie 23 bases apart. Counted from cysteine to phenylalanine, this CDR3 has 17 amino acids. Only the CDR3 part of the read is kept: 51 bases, read in frame from the first base. The germline V gene sets CDR1 to SGHRS and CDR2 to YFSETQ. This clone was found a few times. Its antigen is unknown. No much larger clone exists at a distance of one base, and base qualities are not known. Sequenced input: PBMCs. This sequence originates from a man over 45 in good health and CMV-seronegative. Rearrangement joined TRBV5-1 to TRBJ2-7; TRBD2 could be the D gene, as 5 bases match. The CDR3 sequence is CASSLVFVPTGVREQYF. Here is the DNA: TGCGCCAGCAGCTTGGTATTTGTTCCTACCGGGGTTCGGGAGCAGTACTTC.